This T cell receptor beta chain was observed in a study of identical twins. General study findings and limits: Insertions were reduced in abundant cord blood beta clonotypes but not in memory repertoires.

Each donor (without exception) was a healthy Caucasian. TCRdb analysed the 5' RACE reads with MiXCR anew, one entry per CDR3 protein. The sample includes hundreds of thousands of distinct CDR3 sequences, around an eighth seen only once; the top ten take about 1.5%. Details on this clonotype: Its antigen is not identified.

A further study also used this sample, focusing on yellow fever vaccine responses in identical twins.

Sequenced: PBMCs. The clonotype originates from a woman under 30 in good health.

CDR3 in amino acids: CASSVTGGPGEQYV. The CDR3 DNA sequence: TGTGCCAGCAGCGTGACAGGGGGCCCGGGGGAGCAGTACGTC. The rearrangement links TRBV5-5 to TRBJ2-7; 10 nucleotides line up with TRBD1. The CDR3 is made up of 14 amino acids. The J segment lost 7 bases and the V segment lost 4 bases, leaving 8 bases of the junction unmatched. The germline CDR1 and CDR2 sequences are SGHKS and YYEKEE (reference sequence).